The clone carrying this T cell receptor beta chain was observed a few times. As yet, its antigen is unknown. The germline V gene has CDR1 MNHEY and CDR2 SMNVEV (reference sequence). This CDR3 has 15 amino acids. V was pared by 4 bases and J by 6 bases, with 7 bases of the junction left unmatched. This specimen comes from a study of Graves' ophthalmopathy and Graves' hyperthyroidism. Amplifying from RNA transcripts, the study obtained TCR beta CDR3 regions. An opening RT-PCR round employed HTBI primers and preceded a second-round multiplex PCR. TCRdb used MiXCR to reprocess the multiplex PCR reads, holding one entry per CDR3 protein. The data hold about 220,000 distinct CDR3 sequences, with 20% to 25% observed a single time. The study's findings and limits: The blood repertoire also included most expanded thyroid clonotypes above 0.001 frequency.

The clonotype comes from a woman between 45 and 60 years old with Graves' ophthalmopathy. The chain links TRBV27 to TRBJ1-1, with 11 bases matching TRBD1. Sample: peripheral blood. CDR3 coding DNA: TGTGCCAGCAGTTCGGGGACAGGGGGTTGGTCTGAAGCTTTCTTT. Translated: CASSSGTGGWSEAFF.